This T cell receptor beta chain emerged from a study of regulatory T cells in long-lasting Graves disease. iRepertoire HTBI primers and Arm-PCR of CDR3 regions built TCR beta libraries. Via MiXCR, TCRdb re-called the multiplex PCR reads, giving one row per CDR3 protein. The sample carries 700,000 or so distinct CDR3 sequences, around 30% recorded once. Study outcomes and limitations: Less diverse TCR repertoires were seen in persistent Graves' patients than in newly diagnosed ones.

A remark on this clonotype: Its antigen is unidentified.

Stated time point: persistent/refractory GD, antithyroid drugs over 5 years with positive TRAb. PBMC-derived RNA was used for the TCR library. The clonotype was recovered from a female donor with Graves disease. The sequencing used peripheral blood mononuclear cells (PBMCs), collected when the disease was refractory, from a patient treated with antithyroid drugs.

DNA of the CDR3: TGTGCCAGCAGCTTAACAGTGCCGGGACTAGCGGGAGTGAACGAGCAGTACTTC. Translation: CASSLTVPGLAGVNEQYF. The chain is built from TRBV7-9 and TRBJ2-7; 14 positions agree with TRBD2. The V gene end was trimmed by 2 bases and the J gene end by 5 bases; junction bases not matched to a gene: 11. The CDR3 is made up of 18 amino acids. Germline values: CDR1 SEHNR, CDR2 FQNEAQ (reference sequence). Based on the CDR3 plus reference TRBV7-9 and TRBJ2-7, the full variable domain is DTGVSQNPRHKITKRGQNVTFRCDPISEHNRLYWYRQTLGQGPEFLTYFQNEAQLEKSRLLSDRFSAERPKGSFSTLEIQRTEQGDSAMYLCASSLTVPGLAGVNEQYFGPGTRLTVT.